One and the same sample provided the 27 T cell receptor beta chains below, sequenced in a study of identical twins (dated by TCRdb to about 2016). The method was 5' RACE. The sequencer listed for this sample is Illumina HiSeq 2000. Starting from the raw public reads, TCRdb applied fastp trimming at Q25, assembled clones with MiXCR and retained in-frame beta chains. Records with the same CDR3 protein are collapsed into one entry carrying the most frequent genes and DNA. In this sample the table shows 1.5 million to 2 million distinct CDR3 sequences, more than 30% of which occur a single time. The top ten clonotypes cover about 0.3% of the sample. What was sequenced was cord blood. These receptors all come from a newborn girl in good health.

The chain employs TRBV27 and TRBJ1-2; D perhaps matches TRBD1 (5 bases). The V end was cut by 4 bases, the J end by 4 bases, with 13 bases between. Germline values: CDR1 MNHEY, CDR2 SMNVEV (reference sequence). This CDR3 has 14 residues. This chain's CDR3 is CASSYRGRGYGYTF. The CDR3 DNA follows: TGTGCCAGCAGTTATAGGGGCAGAGGCTATGGCTACACCTTC.

The chain links TRBV28 to TRBJ1-5; D is unclear. CDR1 is MDHEN and CDR2 is SYDVKM in the germline V gene. Trimming took 7 bases from V and 5 from J, leaving 9 bases between them. The CDR3 extends over 12 amino acids. The CDR3, as DNA: TGTGCCAGCAACCCGGAGCATCAGCCCCAGCATTTT. Translating it yields CASNPEHQPQHF.

The rearrangement uses TRBV27 and TRBJ2-1, with D tentatively TRBD1 (6 bases). Between the trimmed V and J ends, which lost 8 bases and 5 bases, there was a span of 16 bases. Looked up from germline, CDR1 is MNHEY and CDR2 is SMNVEV (reference sequence). The CDR3 covers 14 residues. The CDR3 DNA reads TGTGCCAGCCATAGCGCAAGGGGGAACAATGAGCAGTTCTTC. Translation: CASHSARGNNEQFF.

The V and J genes are TRBV6-1 and TRBJ2-1; 7 positions agree with TRBD2. Per the germline V gene, CDR1 is MNHNS and CDR2 is SASEGT. This CDR3 spans 15 amino acids. Losses at the gene ends were 2 bases for V and 10 bases for J; bases not matched to a gene: 11. The DNA of the CDR3 is TGTGCCAGCAGTGAACTCTGGACTAGGTCCTCCGAGCAGTTCTTC. Protein: CASSELWTRSSEQFF.

The chain has TRBV14 and TRBJ2-1; tentative D call: TRBD2 (6 bases). This CDR3 is 16 amino acids long. Trimming shortened V by 0 bases and J by 3 bases, and 12 bases separated the two germline ends. Germline V CDR1 and CDR2: SGHDN, FVKESK. CDR3 region: CASSQEEGIYYNEQFF. CDR3 nucleotides: TGTGCCAGCAGCCAAGAGGAGGGGATTTACTACAATGAGCAGTTCTTC.

This clonotype was counted a single time. The chain combines TRBV20-1 with TRBJ2-5, with TRBD1 matching over 8 bases. Germline assignment: CDR1 DFQATT and CDR2 SNEGSKA (reference sequence). V shed 5 bases, J shed 4 bases, and the junction held 12 bases outside the gene matches. The CDR3 is 15 amino acids. CDR3: CSAQQRFGTGETQYF. Here the CDR3 DNA reads TGCAGTGCTCAGCAACGGTTTGGGACAGGAGAGACCCAGTACTTC.

This clonotype was recorded many times. V and J are TRBV27 and TRBJ2-1; TRBD2 is a possible D gene (6 bases). V lost 2 bases and J lost 0, with 8 bases in between. The CDR3 runs 15 residues. CDR1 is MNHEY and CDR2 is SMNVEV in the germline V gene (reference sequence). DNA of the CDR3: TGTGCCAGCAGTTTACGGGGGAGCTCCTACAATGAGCAGTTCTTC. Its translation is CASSLRGSSYNEQFF.

CDR3 loop: CSGALTYEQFF. The CDR3 DNA follows: TGCAGCGGGGCCCTCACCTATGAGCAGTTCTTC. The V and J genes are TRBV29-1 and TRBJ2-1; D unclear. The CDR3 contains 11 residues. Germline CDR1 reads SQVTM; CDR2 reads ANQGSEA. Deletions cut 7 bases from V and 8 bases from J, with 12 bases between.

At least ten counts were recorded for this clonotype. V usage is TRBV10-3 and J usage is TRBJ2-7, with 8 positions matching TRBD1. This CDR3 has 13 residues. After removal of 4 bases from V and 4 bases from J, the junction contained 3 bases not matched to a gene. CDR1 is ENHRY and CDR2 is SYGVKD in the germline V gene. CDR3 region: CAISGTGLYEQYF. In DNA form, the CDR3 reads TGTGCCATCAGTGGGACAGGGCTGTACGAGCAGTACTTC.

This chain links TRBV3-1 with TRBJ1-4; 10 nucleotides line up with TRBD1. CDR1 LGHDT and CDR2 YNNKEL come from the germline V gene (reference sequence). V shed 6 bases, J shed 14 bases, and the junction held 15 bases outside the gene matches. This CDR3 is 15 amino acids long. CDR3: CASSSDRGLGRQLFF. As DNA, the CDR3 is TGTGCCAGCAGTAGTGACAGGGGGCTAGGCCGTCAGCTGTTTTTT.

The chain employs TRBV2 and TRBJ1-1; D may be TRBD1 (5 bases). This CDR3 has 11 residues. The V end was cut by 5 bases, the J end by 8 bases, with 9 bases between. From germline, CDR1 is SNHLY and CDR2 FYNNEI. CDR3 residues: CASSSEGEAFF. CDR3 coding DNA: TGTGCCAGCAGTTCCGAGGGGGAAGCTTTCTTT.

This clonotype was counted many times. At one boundary the junction diverges from the germline segment, which might be a read error. J is TRBJ2-5 and V is TRBV4-1, with D unclear. Germline CDR1 MGHRA, CDR2 YSYEKL. The CDR3 runs 13 residues. The CDR3 reads CASSQDPEETQYF. The CDR3 DNA follows: TGTGCCAGCAGCCAAGATCCCGAAGAGACCCAGTACTTC.

The V and J genes are TRBV11-2 and TRBJ1-2; perhaps TRBD1 as D (5 bases). The V and J ends lost 3 bases and 4 bases respectively, with 9 bases between them. The length of the CDR3 is 13 residues. Germline CDR1 is SGHAT and CDR2 is FQNNGV. The CDR3 bases are TGTGCCAGCAGCTTTCCGGGGCTCTATGGCTACACCTTC. Its protein product is CASSFPGLYGYTF.

The chain employs TRBV7-6 and TRBJ1-2, with unresolved D. The CDR3 runs 14 residues. Between the trimmed V and J ends, which lost 5 bases and 0 bases, there was a span of 10 bases. CDR1 SGHVS and CDR2 FNYEAQ come from the germline V gene. This chain's CDR3 is CASSPNGANYGYTF. Written as DNA, the CDR3 is TGTGCCAGCAGCCCGAACGGAGCTAACTATGGCTACACCTTC.

The sample holds a few counts of this clonotype. V and J are TRBV2 and TRBJ2-3; 8 nucleotides match TRBD1. CDR1 and CDR2 from the germline V gene are SNHLY and FYNNEI. The trim removed 6 bases at V and 4 bases at J, leaving 6 bases unmatched. The CDR3 runs to 14 residues. The chain's CDR3 is CASRRTGSADTQYF. CDR3 in DNA: TGTGCCAGCAGGAGGACAGGGAGCGCAGATACGCAGTATTTT.

The chain uses TRBV15 and TRBJ1-5, with 8 nucleotides matching TRBD1. Germline V gene sequence: CDR1 LNHNV, CDR2 YYDKDF (reference sequence). V was pared by 3 bases and J by 7 bases, with 11 bases of the junction left unmatched. This CDR3 is 16 amino acids long. This CDR3 is CATSSVGDRSRQPQHF. DNA of the CDR3: TGTGCCACCAGCAGTGTAGGGGACAGGTCCAGGCAGCCCCAGCATTTT.

The chain links TRBV19 to TRBJ2-1; 7 bases map to TRBD2. The CDR3 runs 15 residues. CDR1 is LNHDA, CDR2 SQIVND, per germline (reference sequence). The V gene end was trimmed by 3 bases and the J gene end by 0 bases; junction bases not matched to a gene: 2. CDR3 residues: CASSMSSGSYNEQFF. CDR3 in DNA: TGTGCCAGTAGTATGTCTAGCGGCTCCTACAATGAGCAGTTCTTC.

This clonotype was seen more than once but under ten times. V usage is TRBV7-9 and J usage is TRBJ1-2; 9 bases line up with TRBD1. In germline, CDR1 is SEHNR, CDR2 FQNEAQ (reference sequence). This CDR3 contains 17 residues. Trimming removed 2 bases from V and 3 bases from J; junction bases left unmatched: 10. The CDR3 DNA is TGTGCCAGCAGCTTATATGGGACAGGGCATATAGACTATGGCTACACCTTC. It specifies CASSLYGTGHIDYGYTF.

The chain couples TRBV15 to TRBJ2-7, with D possibly being TRBD1 or TRBD2 (6 bases each). V was cut by 0 bases and J by 5 bases, with 17 bases left in between. CDR3 size: 16 residues. Per germline, CDR1 LNHNV and CDR2 YYDKDF (reference sequence). The CDR3 sequence is CATSRDRTGRSDEQYF. CDR3 DNA sequence: TGTGCCACCAGCAGAGACCGAACAGGGAGGTCGGACGAGCAGTACTTC.

There are a few counts of this clonotype. The chain's CDR3 is CSAREGTRFEQYF. In nucleotides, the CDR3 is TGCAGTGCTAGAGAAGGGACTAGATTCGAGCAGTACTTC. V is TRBV20-1 and J is TRBJ2-7; 8 bases agree with TRBD2. V lost 0 bases and J lost 6; bases outside the gene matches: 4. Germline V gene lookup returns CDR1 DFQATT and CDR2 SNEGSKA (reference sequence). The CDR3 is 13 amino acids.

In this sample, this clonotype turned up once. The chain combines TRBV6-6 with TRBJ1-2, with D possibly TRBD1 on 5 matching bases. V lost 7 bases and J 6 bases, leaving 15 bases between the germline ends. In germline, CDR1 is MNHNY, CDR2 SVGAGI (reference sequence). The CDR3 is 13 amino acids. CDR3 coding DNA: TGTGCCAGCAATTTGGAGGGGAACCATGGCTACACCTTC. Translation gives CASNLEGNHGYTF.

V is TRBV5-6 and J is TRBJ2-5; D is unclear. Deletions cut 1 base from V and 5 bases from J, with 9 bases between. The CDR3 has 13 amino acids. Germline assignment: CDR1 SGHDT and CDR2 YYEEEE. CDR3 in amino acids: CASSLPTRETQYF. CDR3 nucleotide sequence: TGTGCCAGCAGCTTGCCTACCCGGGAGACCCAGTACTTC.

The gene calls are TRBV11-2 and TRBJ2-1; 9 bases are shared with TRBD1. Germline V gene data show CDR1 as SGHAT and CDR2 as FQNNGV. The CDR3 totals 14 residues. With 5 bases clipped from V and 6 bases from J, the junction kept 5 bases outside the gene matches. In nucleotides, the CDR3 is TGTGCCAGCAGCCTCCGGACAGGGGCCAATGAGCAGTTCTTC. Amino acid sequence: CASSLRTGANEQFF.

This clonotype has a handful of counts. The rearrangement joins TRBV4-1 to TRBJ2-1, with 16 nucleotides matching TRBD2. With V trimmed by 4 bases and J by 6 bases, 9 bases remained unmatched. The CDR3 runs to 18 residues. The germline V gene has CDR1 MGHRA and CDR2 YSYEKL. The CDR3 protein is CASSPTRGLAGGVNEQFF. CDR3 coding DNA: TGCGCCAGCAGCCCTACCCGGGGACTAGCGGGAGGGGTCAATGAGCAGTTCTTC.

The V gene is TRBV15, the J gene TRBJ2-7; D perhaps matches TRBD2 (6 bases). The CDR3 is 14 amino acids. In germline, CDR1 is LNHNV, CDR2 YYDKDF (reference sequence). Trimming stripped 5 bases from V and 0 bases from J, with 11 bases between. The CDR3 here is CATSPGEPSYEQYF. In nucleotides, the CDR3 is TGTGCCACCAGCCCGGGGGAGCCCTCCTACGAGCAGTACTTC. The full variable domain, its missing parts supplied by reference TRBV15 and TRBJ2-7, is DAMVIQNPRYQVTQFGKPVTLSCSQTLNHNVMYWYQQKSSQAPKLLFHYYDKDFNNEADTPDNFQSRRPNTSFCFLDIRSPGLGDTAMYLCATSPGEPSYEQYFGPGTRLTVT.

The rearrangement joins TRBV25-1 to TRBJ1-6, with TRBD1 as a possible D gene (6 bases). CDR1 is MGHDK, CDR2 SYGVNS, per germline. V gave up 4 bases and J gave up 8 bases, with 12 bases separating them. CDR3 size: 14 residues. Here the CDR3 DNA reads TGTGCCAGCAGTGCTCGGGGGGCGGATTCACCCCTCCACTTT. It is translated as CASSARGADSPLHF. Together with reference TRBV25-1 and TRBJ1-6, the CDR3 gives the full variable domain: EADIYQTPRYLVIGTGKKITLECSQTMGHDKMYWYQQDPGMELHLIHYSYGVNSTEKGDLSSESTVSRIRTEHFPLTLESARPSHTSQYLCASSARGADSPLHFGNGTRLTVT.

The rearrangement joins TRBV2 to TRBJ1-4, with D possibly being TRBD1 (6 bases). The germline V gene has CDR1 SNHLY and CDR2 FYNNEI. The V gene lost 7 bases and the J gene lost 11 bases, with 11 bases spanning the gap. The CDR3 runs 11 residues. The CDR3 nucleotides are TGTGCCAGCACATACCAGGGGAAACTGTTTTTT. Translating it yields CASTYQGKLFF. Complete variable domain (other parts from reference TRBV2 and TRBJ1-4): EPEVTQTPSHQVTQMGQEVILRCVPISNHLYFYWYRQILGQKVEFLVSFYNNEISEKSEIFDDQFSVERPDGSNFTLKIRSTKLEDSAMYFCASTYQGKLFFGSGTQLSVL.